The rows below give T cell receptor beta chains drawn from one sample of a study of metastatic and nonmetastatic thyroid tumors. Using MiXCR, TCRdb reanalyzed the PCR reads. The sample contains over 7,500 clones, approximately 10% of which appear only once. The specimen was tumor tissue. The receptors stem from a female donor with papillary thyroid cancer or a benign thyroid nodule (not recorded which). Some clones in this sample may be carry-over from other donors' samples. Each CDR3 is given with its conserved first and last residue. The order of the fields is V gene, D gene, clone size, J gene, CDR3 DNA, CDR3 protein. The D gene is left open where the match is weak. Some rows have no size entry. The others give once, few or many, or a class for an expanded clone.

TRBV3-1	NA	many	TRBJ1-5	TGTGCCAGCAGCCAAGTCCATAGCAATCAGCCCCAGCATTTT	CASSQVHSNQPQHF
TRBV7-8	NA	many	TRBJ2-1	TGTGCCAGCAGCCCCAGAATTTTACCGGGCAATGAGCAGTTCTTC	CASSPRILPGNEQFF
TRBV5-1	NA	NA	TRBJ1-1	TGCGCCAGCAGCTCGGTTGTCCCAAACACTGAAGCTTCCTTT	CASSSVVPNTEASF
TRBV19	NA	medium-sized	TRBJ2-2	TGTGCCAGTAGTGCACAGGGTATCGGGGAGCTGTTTTTT	CASSAQGIGELFF
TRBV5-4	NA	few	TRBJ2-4	TGTGCCAGCAGCTTGGGCGGGGAGGCGGCCAAAAACATTCAGTACTTC	CASSLGGEAAKNIQYF
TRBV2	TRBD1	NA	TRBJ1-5	TGTGCCAGCAGGGACGGGACAGTATTTCGTAGCAATCAGCCCCAGCATTTT	CASRDGTVFRSNQPQHF
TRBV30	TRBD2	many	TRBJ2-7	TGTGCCTGGAGAGCCGGGGGGGGCTTCTACGAGCAGTACTTC	CAWRAGGGFYEQYF
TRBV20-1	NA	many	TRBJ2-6	TGCAGTGCACAGAGGGGCTCTGGGGCCAACGTCCTGACTTTC	CSAQRGSGANVLTF
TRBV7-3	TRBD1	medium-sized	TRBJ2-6	TGTGCCAGCAGCTCCGGGACAGGGGCTTTCTCTGGGGCCAACGTCCTGACTTTC	CASSSGTGAFSGANVLTF
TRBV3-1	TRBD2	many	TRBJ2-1	TGTGCCAGCAGCCCGACTAGCGGGAGGAGTGAGCAGTTCTTC	CASSPTSGRSEQFF
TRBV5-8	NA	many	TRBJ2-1	TGTGCCAGCAGCTTGGAAGGGTCCAGCTCCTACAATGAGCAGTTCTTC	CASSLEGSSSYNEQFF
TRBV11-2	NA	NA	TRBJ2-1	TGTGCCTGCAGCTCTCCCGTGGGGGCTTTAGGGCAGTTCTTC	CACSSPVGALGQFF
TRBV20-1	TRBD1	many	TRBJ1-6	TGCAGTGCTAGGGCAGGGGGTCCCCCACCCCTCCACTTT	CSARAGGPPPLHF
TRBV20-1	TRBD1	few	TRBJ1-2	TGCAGTGCTGCCGGGACAGCGGCTAACTATGGCTACACCTTC	CSAAGTAANYGYTF
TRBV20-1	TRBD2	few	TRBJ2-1	TGCAGTGCTCACCGGGTGGGCGGGGGTGACTACAATGAGCAGTTCTTC	CSAHRVGGGDYNEQFF
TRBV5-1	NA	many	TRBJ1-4	TGCGCCAGCAGCCCAAGGGAGTGGAATGAAAAACTGTTTTTT	CASSPREWNEKLFF
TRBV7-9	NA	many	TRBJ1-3	TGTGCCAGCAGCCCCCTCCCCGGAGGGAGGTCGGGTGGAAACACCATATATTTT	CASSPLPGGRSGGNTIYF
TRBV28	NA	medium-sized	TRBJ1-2	TGTGCCAGCAGGCAGGGAGGCTATGGCTACACCTTC	CASRQGGYGYTF
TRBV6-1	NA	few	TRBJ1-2	TGTGCCAGCAGCTCACCAAGCGACTATGGCTACACCTTC	CASSSPSDYGYTF
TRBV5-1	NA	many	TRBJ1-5	TGCGCCAGCAGCTGGGACGGTAGCAATCAGCCCCAGCATTTT	CASSWDGSNQPQHF
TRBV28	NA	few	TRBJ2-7	TGTGCCAGCAACGACGGTTACTACGAGCAGTACTTC	CASNDGYYEQYF
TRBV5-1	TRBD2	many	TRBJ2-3	TGCGCCAGCAGCTTGCGGCGGGGGGTCGTCGATACGCAGTATTTT	CASSLRRGVVDTQYF
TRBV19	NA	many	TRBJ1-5	TGTGCCAGTAGTATGACAGAACGATACAATCAGCCCCAGCATTTT	CASSMTERYNQPQHF
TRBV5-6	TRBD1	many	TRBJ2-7	TGTGCCAGCACAGGTCGGGGACAGGGTTACTACGAGCAGTACTTC	CASTGRGQGYYEQYF
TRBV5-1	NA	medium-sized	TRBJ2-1	TGCGCCAGCAGCTTGGGAGCTATAGAGCAGTTCTTC	CASSLGAIEQFF
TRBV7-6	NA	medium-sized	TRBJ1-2	TGTGCCAGCAGCTTAGGTGGGGATGGCTACACCTTC	CASSLGGDGYTF
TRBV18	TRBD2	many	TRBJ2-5	TGTGCCAGCTCACCAAGGCGGACTAGAGGTCCCCAAGAGACCCAGTACTTC	CASSPRRTRGPQETQYF
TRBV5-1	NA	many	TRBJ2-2	TGCGCCAGCAGCTTGGGGGCACGGACCGGGGAGCTGTTTTTT	CASSLGARTGELFF
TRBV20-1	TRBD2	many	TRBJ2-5	TGCAGTGCTAGGTCGCCGGCAGAGCGCGGGAGGGGGGAGGAGACCCAGTACTTC	CSARSPAERGRGEETQYF
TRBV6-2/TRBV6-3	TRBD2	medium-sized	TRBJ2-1	TGTGCCAGCAGTTATAGCGGGAATTACAATGAGCAGTTCTTC	CASSYSGNYNEQFF
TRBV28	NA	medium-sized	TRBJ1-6	TGTGCCAGCAGTTTAGGATATTCACCCCTCCACTTT	CASSLGYSPLHF
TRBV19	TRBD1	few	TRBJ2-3	TGTGCCAGTAGGGACGGCCAGGGGGCCGGGACGCAGTATTTT	CASRDGQGAGTQYF
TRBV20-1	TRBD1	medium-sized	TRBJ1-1	TGCAGTGCTAGAAACCCGCAGGGGGCGGTTGAAGCTTTCTTT	CSARNPQGAVEAFF
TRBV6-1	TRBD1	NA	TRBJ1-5	TGTGCCAGAAGGGCTACTGGACAGGCACAGCATTTT	CARRATGQAQHF
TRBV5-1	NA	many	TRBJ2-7	TGCGCCAGCAGCTCCGGGGGAACGGTTTACGAGCAGTACTTC	CASSSGGTVYEQYF
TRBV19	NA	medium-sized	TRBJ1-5	TGTGCCAGTAGACCAGAAGGGGGACAACCCAATCAGCCCCAGCATTTT	CASRPEGGQPNQPQHF
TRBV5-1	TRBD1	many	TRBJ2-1	TGCGCCAGCAGCCAAGGGACAGAGGATAAGCAGTTCTTC	CASSQGTEDKQFF
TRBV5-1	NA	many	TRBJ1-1	TGCGCCAGCAGCACTACCTCGGGAACTGAAGCTTTCTTT	CASSTTSGTEAFF
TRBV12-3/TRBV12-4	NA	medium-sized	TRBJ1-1	TGTGCCAGCAGTGGCCCGGCGTTACGGGGAGAAGGGTCTGAAGCTTTCTTT	CASSGPALRGEGSEAFF
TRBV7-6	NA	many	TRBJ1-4	TGTGCCAGCAGCCCTGAACCCGGACGAAATGAAAAACTGTTTTTT	CASSPEPGRNEKLFF
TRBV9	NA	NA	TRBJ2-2	TGTGCCAGCAGCGGTAGACAGGGAGGTTACGCCGGGGAGCTGTTTTTT	CASSGRQGGYAGELFF
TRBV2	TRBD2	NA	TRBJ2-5	TGTGCCGGCCCCGGGAGGGGACTAGCGGAGCAAGAGACTCAGTACTTC	CAGPGRGLAEQETQYF
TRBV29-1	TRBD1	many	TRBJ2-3	TGCAGCGCTGAAGATGAGGGGGCGGTAGATACGCAGTATTTT	CSAEDEGAVDTQYF
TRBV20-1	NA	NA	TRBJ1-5	TGCAGTGCTAGAGACTTCCGGACAGTGATCTCCGATCAGCCCCAGCATTTT	CSARDFRTVISDQPQHF
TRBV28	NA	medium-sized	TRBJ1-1	TGTGCCAGCAGTTTTCTGGGTCTGGGGGACACTGAAGCTTTCTTT	CASSFLGLGDTEAFF
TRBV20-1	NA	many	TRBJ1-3	TGCAGTGCTAGAGATCGGGCATTTGTGGGAACTGGAAACACCATATATTTT	CSARDRAFVGTGNTIYF
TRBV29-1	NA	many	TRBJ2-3	TGCAGCGTTGAAGATAGGGGGAGCAGGGTAGATACGCAGTATTTT	CSVEDRGSRVDTQYF
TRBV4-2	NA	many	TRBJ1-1	TGTGCCAGCAGCCAAGATTTCCAGGGCGGCACTGAAGCTTTCTTT	CASSQDFQGGTEAFF
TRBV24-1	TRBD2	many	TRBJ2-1	TGTGCCACCAGTGATTATTCCCCCGGGGGGGCCCGAAGGGAGCAGTTCTTC	CATSDYSPGGARREQFF
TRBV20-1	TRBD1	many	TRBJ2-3	TGCAGTGCTACCGGGACAGGGGACCCAGATACGCAGTATTTT	CSATGTGDPDTQYF
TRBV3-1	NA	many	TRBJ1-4	TGTGCCAGCAGCCCAGCACGGACAGCTTATGAAAAACTGTTTTTT	CASSPARTAYEKLFF
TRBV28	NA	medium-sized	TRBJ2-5	TGTGCCAGCAGTTTGACAGGACACGGGGAGACCCAGTACTTC	CASSLTGHGETQYF
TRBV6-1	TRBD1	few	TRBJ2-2	TGTGCCAGCAGTGAAGCCGGGACAGGGGGCTACGGGGAGCTGTTTTTT	CASSEAGTGGYGELFF
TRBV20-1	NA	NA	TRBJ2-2	TGCAGTGCTAGAGATCTGACAGATCCCAACACCGGGGAGCTGTTTTTT	CSARDLTDPNTGELFF
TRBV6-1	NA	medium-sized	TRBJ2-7	TGTGCCACAAGGGTCGAGAGTTCGGGGGACGAGCAGTACTTC	CATRVESSGDEQYF